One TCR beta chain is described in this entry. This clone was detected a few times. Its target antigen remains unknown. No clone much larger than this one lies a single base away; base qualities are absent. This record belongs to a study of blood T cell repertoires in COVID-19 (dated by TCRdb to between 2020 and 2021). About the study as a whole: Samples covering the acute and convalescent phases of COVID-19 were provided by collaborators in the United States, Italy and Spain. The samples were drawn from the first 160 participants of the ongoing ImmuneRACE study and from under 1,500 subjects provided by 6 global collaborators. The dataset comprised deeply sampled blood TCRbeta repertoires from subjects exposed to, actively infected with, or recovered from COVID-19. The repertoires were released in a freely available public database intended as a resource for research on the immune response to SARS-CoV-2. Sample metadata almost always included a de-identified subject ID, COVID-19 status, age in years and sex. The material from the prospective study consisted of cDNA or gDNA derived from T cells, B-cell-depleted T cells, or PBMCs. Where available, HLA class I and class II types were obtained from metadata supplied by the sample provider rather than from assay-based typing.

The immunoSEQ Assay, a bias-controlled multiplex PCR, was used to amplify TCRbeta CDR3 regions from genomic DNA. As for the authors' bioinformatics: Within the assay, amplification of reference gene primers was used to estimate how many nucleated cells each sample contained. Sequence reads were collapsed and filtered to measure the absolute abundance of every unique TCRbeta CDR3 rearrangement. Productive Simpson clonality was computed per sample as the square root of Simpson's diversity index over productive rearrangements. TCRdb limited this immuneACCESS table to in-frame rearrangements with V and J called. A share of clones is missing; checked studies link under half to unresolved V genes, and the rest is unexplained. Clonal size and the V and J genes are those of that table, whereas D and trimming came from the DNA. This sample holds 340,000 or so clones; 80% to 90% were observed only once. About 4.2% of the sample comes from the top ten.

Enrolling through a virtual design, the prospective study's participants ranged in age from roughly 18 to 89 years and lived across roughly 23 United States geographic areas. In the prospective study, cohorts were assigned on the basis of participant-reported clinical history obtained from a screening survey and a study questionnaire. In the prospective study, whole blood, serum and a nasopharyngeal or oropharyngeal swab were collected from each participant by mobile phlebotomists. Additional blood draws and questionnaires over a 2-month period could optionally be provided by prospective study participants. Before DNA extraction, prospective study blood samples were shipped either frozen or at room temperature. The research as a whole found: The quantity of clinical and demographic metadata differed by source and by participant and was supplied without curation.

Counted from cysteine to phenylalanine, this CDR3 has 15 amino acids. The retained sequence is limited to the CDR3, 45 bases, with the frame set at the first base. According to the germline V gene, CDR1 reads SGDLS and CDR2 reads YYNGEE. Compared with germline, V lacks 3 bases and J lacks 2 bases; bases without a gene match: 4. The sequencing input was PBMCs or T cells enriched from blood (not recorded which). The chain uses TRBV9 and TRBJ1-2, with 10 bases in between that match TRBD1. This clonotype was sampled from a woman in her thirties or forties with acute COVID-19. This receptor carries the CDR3 CASSAMGQGNYGYTF. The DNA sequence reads TGTGCCAGCAGCGCAATGGGACAGGGGAACTATGGCTACACCTTC.